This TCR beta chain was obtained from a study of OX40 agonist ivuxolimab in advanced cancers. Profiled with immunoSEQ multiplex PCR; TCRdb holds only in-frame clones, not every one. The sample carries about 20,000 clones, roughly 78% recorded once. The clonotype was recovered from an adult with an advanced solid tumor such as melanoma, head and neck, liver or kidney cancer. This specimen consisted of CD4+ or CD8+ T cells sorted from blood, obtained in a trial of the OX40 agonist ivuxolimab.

CDR3 DNA sequence: TGTGCCAGCAGCTCACCTAACTACCGGGGGGATGTAGATACGCAGTATTTT. Translating it yields CASSSPNYRGDVDTQYF. The genes are TRBV7-8 and TRBJ2-3, with TRBD2 identical over 7 bases. The CDR3 contains 17 residues. Germline trimming cut 4 bases from V and 5 bases from J; bases unmatched to any gene: 15. Germline CDR1 reads SGHVS; CDR2 reads FQNEAQ.